This T cell receptor beta chain comes out of a study of early T cells in non-severe SARS-CoV-2 infection. Study context: It was bulk RNA from unsorted whole blood that was sequenced, and the chains were unpaired.

The length of the CDR3 is 16 residues. V lost 5 bases to trimming and J lost 4 bases; unmatched junction nucleotides: 12. Germline V gives CDR1 MNHGY, CDR2 SVAAGI. This clonotype showed up just once. TCRdb called the 5' RACE reads again in MiXCR, with one record for every CDR3 protein. The table includes under 60,000 distinct CDR3 sequences, around 9.6% detected once. The specimen comprised whole blood, sampled at baseline. The chain joins TRBV6-9 to TRBJ2-3, with 7 bases fitting TRBD2. The clonotype originates from an adult who was a healthcare worker with PCR-confirmed SARS-CoV-2 infection or an uninfected control (not recorded which). CDR3: CASSRMGGSQSDTQYF. CDR3 in DNA: TGTGCCAGCAGTCGCATGGGCGGGAGTCAATCAGATACGCAGTATTTT.